This T cell receptor (beta chain) was recovered during a study of T cell responses to AZD1222 COVID-19 vaccine. This CDR3 contains 14 residues. CDR1 KGHSH and CDR2 LQKENI come from the germline V gene. V lost 2 bases and J lost 3; bases outside the gene matches: 3. Study outcomes and limitations: The sample set comprised mostly white British donors with more females, and clonal diversity was possibly underestimated. All repertoire sampling was performed exclusively after the peak T cell response. Spike was spanned by vaccine-associated CD4 TCRs, which were dominant at 160-218 and 743-854. Within unmutated variant regions lay the reported targets of nearly half of spike-specific TCRs.

Points on this clone: Its antigen is unidentified.

Clones were read by immunoSEQ multiplex PCR, and TCRdb kept only the in-frame ones, dropping some. This table has 130,000 to 150,000 clones, around nine tenths appearing once. The chain uses TRBV18 and TRBJ1-2; 7 bases are a match to TRBD1. The material was peripheral blood, obtained on day 0 of AZD1222 vaccination. This sequence was found in an adult in good health. CDR3 loop: CASSPKQGDYGYTF. The CDR3 nucleotides are TGTGCCAGCTCACCAAAGCAGGGGGACTATGGCTACACCTTC.